A selection of T cell receptor beta chains follows, all from one sample in a study of blood T cell repertoires in COVID-19. Sequenced by immunoSEQ multiplex PCR; TCRdb stores in-frame clones only, minus some. Counted here are around 390,000 clones, just under 90% occurring once; the ten biggest clones make up about a tenth. Sample: PBMCs or T cells enriched from blood (not recorded which). The origin of the receptors is a woman aged 45-65 years who had recovered from COVID-19. Both conserved end residues are part of each CDR3. The D gene is left open where the match is weak. The size of a clone is reported for some rows only, either as once, few or many, or as a class for expanded clones.

J: TRBJ1-3
size: NA
D: TRBD1
V: TRBV6-5
CDR3: CASSIARTGKTIYF
DNA: TGTGCCAGCAGTATAGCGCGGACAGGGAAGACCATATATTTT

J: TRBJ2-1
size: NA
D: NA
V: TRBV27
CDR3: CASSLSPLRSGNEQFF
DNA: TGTGCCAGCAGCCTAAGCCCACTTCGGTCCGGCAATGAGCAGTTCTTC

J: TRBJ1-1
size: NA
D: NA
V: TRBV7-6
CDR3: CASSFSLNTEAFF
DNA: TGTGCCAGCAGCTTCTCTCTGAACACTGAAGCTTTCTTT

J: TRBJ1-1
size: once
D: NA
V: TRBV12-3/TRBV12-4
CDR3: CASSTYGFTEAFF
DNA: TGTGCCAGCAGTACATACGGGTTCACTGAAGCTTTCTTT

J: TRBJ1-2
size: NA
D: TRBD1
V: TRBV19
CDR3: CASGSDRGYGYTF
DNA: TGTGCCAGTGGCTCCGACAGGGGCTATGGCTACACCTTC

J: TRBJ1-1
size: NA
D: NA
V: TRBV4-2
CDR3: CASSPETGRAYSHTEAFF
DNA: TGTGCCAGCAGCCCCGAGACAGGTCGAGCTTATTCTCACACTGAAGCTTTCTTT

J: TRBJ2-5
size: NA
D: NA
V: TRBV9
CDR3: CASSPGRGGAEETQYF
DNA: TGTGCCAGCAGCCCGGGGAGGGGGGGAGCCGAAGAGACCCAGTACTTC

J: TRBJ2-3
size: NA
D: NA
V: TRBV5-1
CDR3: CASSLDGADTQYF
DNA: TGCGCCAGCAGCTTGGATGGAGCAGATACGCAGTATTTT

J: TRBJ1-1
size: NA
D: NA
V: TRBV7-2
CDR3: CASSLEGLGISRDF
DNA: TGTGCCAGCAGCTTAGAAGGCCTAGGAATTAGCAGGGACTTT

J: TRBJ2-2
size: many
D: NA
V: TRBV6-2/TRBV6-3
CDR3: CASSSAGELFF
DNA: TGTGCCAGCAGTTCCGCCGGGGAGCTGTTTTTT

J: TRBJ1-3
size: NA
D: TRBD1
V: TRBV15
CDR3: CATSAIPGGKRTIYF
DNA: TGTGCCACCAGCGCAATACCAGGGGGTAAAAGGACCATATATTTT

J: TRBJ2-5
size: NA
D: NA
V: TRBV7-9
CDR3: CASSPPSRGETQYF
DNA: TGTGCCAGCAGCCCGCCCAGCCGAGGGGAGACCCAGTACTTC

J: TRBJ2-2
size: NA
D: NA
V: TRBV5-6
CDR3: CASRWGVTGELFF
DNA: TGTGCCAGCAGATGGGGGGTCACCGGGGAGCTGTTTTTT

J: TRBJ1-2
size: NA
D: NA
V: TRBV7-8
CDR3: CATSPQGANYGYTF
DNA: TGTGCCACCAGTCCACAGGGAGCTAACTATGGCTACACCTTC

J: TRBJ1-5
size: NA
D: NA
V: TRBV7-9
CDR3: CASSQGGWSNQPQHF
DNA: TGTGCCAGCAGCCAGGGAGGTTGGAGCAATCAGCCCCAGCATTTT

J: TRBJ2-4
size: NA
D: NA
V: TRBV19
CDR3: CASSTQWLAKNIQYF
DNA: TGTGCCAGTAGTACTCAGTGGCTGGCCAAAAACATTCAGTACTTC

J: TRBJ1-4
size: NA
D: TRBD1
V: TRBV25-1
CDR3: CASGSDRGATNEKLFF
DNA: TGTGCCAGCGGGTCTGACAGGGGGGCAACTAATGAAAAACTGTTTTTT

J: TRBJ2-1
size: NA
D: NA
V: TRBV3-1/TRBV3-2
CDR3: CASSPRVRENEQFF
DNA: TGTGCCAGCAGCCCCCGGGTCAGGGAAAATGAGCAGTTCTTC

J: TRBJ1-1
size: NA
D: NA
V: TRBV18
CDR3: CASSPIRGEAFF
DNA: TGTGCCAGCTCACCTATTAGGGGTGAAGCTTTCTTT

J: TRBJ1-1
size: NA
D: TRBD1
V: TRBV2
CDR3: CASRDRTGKFYTEAFF
DNA: TGTGCCAGCAGGGACCGGACAGGGAAATTTTACACTGAAGCTTTCTTT

J: TRBJ1-5
size: NA
D: NA
V: TRBV19
CDR3: CASSTIRAGHQHF
DNA: TGTGCCAGTAGTACTATAAGGGCAGGGCACCAGCATTTT

J: TRBJ2-1
size: NA
D: TRBD1
V: TRBV3-1/TRBV3-2
CDR3: CASSRTGEAYNEQFF
DNA: TGTGCCAGCAGCCGGACAGGGGAGGCTTACAATGAGCAGTTCTTC

J: TRBJ1-3
size: NA
D: TRBD1
V: TRBV18
CDR3: CASSLVARDPGQGRGSGNTIYF
DNA: TGTGCCAGCTCACTTGTGGCTCGCGACCCGGGACAGGGCAGGGGTTCTGGAAACACCATATATTTT

J: TRBJ2-7
size: NA
D: NA
V: TRBV18
CDR3: CASSPQSTYEQYF
DNA: TGTGCCAGCTCACCCCAGTCCACCTACGAGCAGTACTTC

J: TRBJ2-1
size: NA
D: NA
V: TRBV25-1
CDR3: CASSERGWDGNEQFF
DNA: TGTGCCAGCAGTGAAAGGGGATGGGATGGAAATGAGCAGTTCTTC

J: TRBJ2-3
size: NA
D: TRBD2
V: TRBV4-2
CDR3: CASSQDGRVWDTQYF
DNA: TGTGCCAGCAGCCAAGATGGGAGGGTTTGGGATACGCAGTATTTT

J: TRBJ2-1
size: NA
D: NA
V: TRBV15
CDR3: CATSRAGLGGGYEQFF
DNA: TGTGCCACCAGCAGAGCGGGGTTAGGAGGGGGCTATGAGCAGTTCTTC

J: TRBJ2-3
size: NA
D: TRBD1
V: TRBV24-1
CDR3: CATSEAGGLADTQYF
DNA: TGTGCCACCAGTGAGGCAGGGGGCTTAGCAGATACGCAGTATTTT

J: TRBJ1-2
size: once
D: NA
V: TRBV18
CDR3: CASSPERNYGYTF
DNA: TGTGCCAGCTCACCGGAGAGAAACTATGGCTACACCTTC

J: TRBJ1-3
size: NA
D: NA
V: TRBV10-3
CDR3: CAINPGSYGNTIYF
DNA: TGTGCCATTAACCCAGGATCGTATGGAAACACCATATATTTT

J: TRBJ2-5
size: NA
D: TRBD2
V: TRBV2
CDR3: CASTSAGGPETQYF
DNA: TGTGCCAGCACATCAGCGGGGGGGCCGGAGACCCAGTACTTC

J: TRBJ2-5
size: few
D: NA
V: TRBV7-9
CDR3: CASSLGPTGEETQYF
DNA: TGTGCCAGCAGCTTAGGCCCGACGGGGGAAGAGACCCAGTACTTC

J: TRBJ2-3
size: NA
D: NA
V: TRBV2
CDR3: CASSPTSTDTQYF
DNA: TGTGCCAGCAGCCCAACTAGCACAGATACGCAGTATTTT

J: TRBJ1-4
size: NA
D: NA
V: TRBV2
CDR3: CASSVRGGTNEKLFF
DNA: TGTGCCAGCAGTGTTCGGGGAGGCACTAATGAAAAACTGTTTTTT

J: TRBJ1-2
size: NA
D: TRBD1
V: TRBV23-1
CDR3: CASSHGTGTIHGYTF
DNA: TGCGCCAGCAGTCACGGGACAGGGACTATACATGGCTACACCTTC

J: TRBJ1-2
size: NA
D: TRBD1
V: TRBV28
CDR3: CASSSAGGEGAMGGYTF
DNA: TGTGCCAGCAGTTCCGCCGGGGGAGAGGGGGCAATGGGAGGCTACACCTTC

J: TRBJ1-5
size: NA
D: NA
V: TRBV19
CDR3: CASSILRNRANTRNQPQHF
DNA: TGTGCCAGTAGTATTTTAAGAAACAGGGCCAACACGCGCAATCAGCCCCAGCATTTT

J: TRBJ2-3
size: NA
D: NA
V: TRBV25-1
CDR3: CASSGSGLPKSTDTQYF
DNA: TGTGCCAGCAGTGGGTCAGGACTTCCGAAGAGCACAGATACGCAGTATTTT

J: TRBJ2-1
size: NA
D: NA
V: TRBV5-1
CDR3: CASGTLSEDNEQFF
DNA: TGCGCCAGCGGTACTCTTAGCGAGGACAATGAGCAGTTCTTC

J: TRBJ1-1
size: few
D: TRBD1
V: TRBV4-1
CDR3: CASSQLFPVTGDAEAFF
DNA: TGCGCCAGCAGCCAACTCTTCCCCGTTACAGGGGACGCTGAAGCTTTCTTT

J: TRBJ1-1
size: NA
D: NA
V: TRBV19
CDR3: CASSSTGAPGEAFF
DNA: TGTGCCAGTAGTTCAACAGGAGCCCCGGGTGAAGCTTTCTTT

J: TRBJ1-5
size: NA
D: TRBD1
V: TRBV19
CDR3: CASSIGTGDGQPQHF
DNA: TGTGCCAGTAGTATAGGGACAGGGGATGGCCAGCCCCAGCATTTT

J: TRBJ2-7
size: NA
D: NA
V: TRBV7-2
CDR3: CASTLGGASFNEQYF
DNA: TGTGCCAGCACACTAGGGGGGGCCAGTTTTAACGAGCAGTACTTC

J: TRBJ1-1
size: NA
D: TRBD1
V: TRBV27
CDR3: CASARDRGNTEAFF
DNA: TGTGCCAGCGCCAGGGACAGGGGGAACACTGAAGCTTTCTTT

J: TRBJ1-1
size: NA
D: NA
V: TRBV4-2
CDR3: CASSQEKQNTEAFF
DNA: TGTGCCAGCAGCCAAGAGAAGCAGAACACTGAAGCTTTCTTT

J: TRBJ1-1
size: NA
D: NA
V: TRBV3-1/TRBV3-2
CDR3: CASRPDRTAEAFF
DNA: TGTGCCAGCAGGCCCGACAGGACGGCCGAAGCTTTCTTT

J: TRBJ2-2
size: few
D: TRBD2
V: TRBV15
CDR3: CATSRGYPGGQSTGELFF
DNA: TGTGCCACCAGCAGGGGGTACCCGGGGGGGCAAAGCACCGGGGAGCTGTTTTTT

J: TRBJ1-2
size: NA
D: NA
V: TRBV6-1
CDR3: CASSEVAGSNYGYTF
DNA: TGTGCCAGCAGTGAAGTTGCAGGCTCTAACTATGGCTACACCTTC

J: TRBJ1-3
size: few
D: NA
V: TRBV4-1
CDR3: CASSQDVLGAGNTIYF
DNA: TGCGCCAGCAGCCAAGATGTTCTGGGAGCTGGAAACACCATATATTTT